This T cell receptor beta chain was identified during a study of cytomegalovirus exposure and HLA in healthy donors. Primers for the PCR totalled 60 Vbeta and 13 Jbeta. Only in-frame clones appear in the TCRdb table, and some are missing; sequencing was by immunoSEQ multiplex PCR. There are 150,000 to 200,000 clones in the sample; around 80% occur only once, and approximately 1% lies in the top ten. Broader study findings: Follow-up analysis later connected one missense variant in DCLRE1C with trimming of TCR beta V- and J-genes. In an earlier analysis, most TCR beta V segments were productive about 87% or about 30% of the time. Among donors in an Asian-associated ancestry cluster, a later analysis reportedly found fewer N-insertions than the approximately 700-donor mean.

Regarding this clone: As yet, its antigen is unknown.

Germline V CDR1 and CDR2: LGHNA, YSLEER. The CDR3 extends over 15 amino acids. V was shortened by 4 bases and J by 3 bases, with 15 bases between the two germline ends. The receptor was derived from a woman in her thirties or forties in good health and CMV-seronegative. Material for sequencing was PBMCs. The rearrangement uses TRBV4-3 and TRBJ1-1; perhaps TRBD1 as D (5 bases). The DNA for the CDR3 is TGCGCCAGCAGCCTCGGTGGGGGGTGGGACACTGAAGCTTTCTTT. Translation gives CASSLGGGWDTEAFF.